This T cell receptor beta chain was sequenced for a study of blood T cell repertoires in COVID-19. Across the study: T cells, B-cell-depleted T cells, or PBMCs supplied cDNA or gDNA.

Original handling: Researchers report that nucleated cell counts were estimated from reference gene primer amplification. Sequencing was performed with immunoSEQ multiplex PCR; in TCRdb, only in-frame clones are kept and a portion is missing. V, J and clone size are taken as reported in that table, and D and trimming were inferred from the DNA itself. This table holds some 31,000 clones, over 75% found once. This clone is a singleton in its sample. The CDR3 is 15 amino acids. Germline trimming cut 4 bases from V and 9 bases from J; bases unmatched to any gene: 6. From germline, CDR1 is PRHDT and CDR2 FYEKMQ (reference sequence).

The specimen was peripheral blood. The chain has TRBV13 and TRBJ2-1; 13 bases map to TRBD2. This sequence originates from a woman aged 55-69 years with active COVID-19. The CDR3 loop is CASSYGTSGILEQFF. Here the CDR3 DNA reads TGTGCCAGCAGCTACGGGACTAGCGGGATTCTTGAGCAGTTCTTC.